The present T cell receptor (beta chain) was sequenced within a study of radiotherapy plus CTLA-4 blockade in lung cancer. General study points: Some TCR clones had been derived from tumors. These clones expanded in peripheral blood after radiotherapy plus ipilimumab. Early blood T cell clone dynamics, with interferon-beta, were reported to best predict response.

This CDR3 comprises 16 residues. The V gene's germline CDR1 is MGHRA and CDR2 YSYEKL. V gave up 6 bases and J gave up 4 bases, with 20 bases separating them. In the case of this clone: Its target is unknown.

Data came from immunoSEQ multiplex PCR; TCRdb stores just in-frame clones and leaves some out. The top ten clones hold around 0.87% of a sample with tens of thousands of clones, around nine tenths of them seen once. V gene TRBV4-1 combines with J gene TRBJ2-3; D might be TRBD2 (6 bases). Specimen: peripheral blood, collected from a patient treated with radiotherapy plus ipilimumab. The receptor comes from a human donor with non-small cell lung cancer who had stable disease on radiotherapy plus ipilimumab. The CDR3 sequence: CASRNVFRRASDTQYF. CDR3 DNA: TGCGCCAGCAGGAATGTCTTTAGGAGGGCATCAGATACGCAGTATTTT.